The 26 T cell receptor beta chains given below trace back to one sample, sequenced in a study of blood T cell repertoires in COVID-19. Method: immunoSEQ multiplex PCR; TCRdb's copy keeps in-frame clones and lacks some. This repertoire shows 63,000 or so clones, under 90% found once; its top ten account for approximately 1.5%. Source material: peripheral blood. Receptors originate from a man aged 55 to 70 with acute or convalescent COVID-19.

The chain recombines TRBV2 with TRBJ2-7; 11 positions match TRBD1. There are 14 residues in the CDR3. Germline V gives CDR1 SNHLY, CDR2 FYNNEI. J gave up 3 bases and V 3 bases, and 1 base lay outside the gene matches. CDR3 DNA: TGTGCCAGCAGTGATGGGACAGGGGGCTACGAGCAGTACTTC. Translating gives CASSDGTGGYEQYF.

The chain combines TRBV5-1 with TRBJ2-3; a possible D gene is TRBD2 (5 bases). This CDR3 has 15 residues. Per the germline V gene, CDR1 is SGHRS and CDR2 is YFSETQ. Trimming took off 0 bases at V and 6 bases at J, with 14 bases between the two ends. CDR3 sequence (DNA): TGCGCCAGCAGCTTGGTCGGGGTAGCGAGGGATACGCAGTATTTT. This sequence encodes CASSLVGVARDTQYF.

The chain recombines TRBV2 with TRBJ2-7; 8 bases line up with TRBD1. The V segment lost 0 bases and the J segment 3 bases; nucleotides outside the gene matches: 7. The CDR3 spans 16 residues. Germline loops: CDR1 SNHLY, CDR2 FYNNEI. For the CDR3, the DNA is TGTGCCAGCAGTGAAGCGGATCCCGGACAGGGCTACGAGCAGTACTTC. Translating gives CASSEADPGQGYEQYF.

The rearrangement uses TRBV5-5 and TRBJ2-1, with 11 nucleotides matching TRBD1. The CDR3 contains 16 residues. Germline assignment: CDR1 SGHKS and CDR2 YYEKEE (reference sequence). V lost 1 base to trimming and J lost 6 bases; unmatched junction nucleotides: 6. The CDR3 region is CASSLIWTGGINEQFF. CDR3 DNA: TGTGCCAGCAGCTTGATTTGGACAGGGGGCATCAATGAGCAGTTCTTC.

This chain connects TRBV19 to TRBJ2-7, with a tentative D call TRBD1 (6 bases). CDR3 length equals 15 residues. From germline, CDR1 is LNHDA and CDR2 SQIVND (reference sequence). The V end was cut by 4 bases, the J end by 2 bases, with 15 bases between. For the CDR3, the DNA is TGTGCCAGTAGTAACTTTGCAGGGGAGACCTACGAGCAGTACTTC. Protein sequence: CASSNFAGETYEQYF.

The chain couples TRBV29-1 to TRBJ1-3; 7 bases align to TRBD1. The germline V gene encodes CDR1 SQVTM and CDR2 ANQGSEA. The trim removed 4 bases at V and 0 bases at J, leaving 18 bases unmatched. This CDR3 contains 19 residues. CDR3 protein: CSVAFSLVTGTGSGNTIYF. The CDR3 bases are TGCAGCGTTGCTTTTTCTCTCGTGACAGGGACTGGCTCTGGAAACACCATATATTTT.

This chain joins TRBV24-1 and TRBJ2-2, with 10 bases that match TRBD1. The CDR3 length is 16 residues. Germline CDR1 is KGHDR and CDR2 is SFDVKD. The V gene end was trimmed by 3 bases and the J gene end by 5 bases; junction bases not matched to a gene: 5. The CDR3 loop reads CATSDLGQGLTGELFF. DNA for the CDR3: TGTGCCACCAGTGATCTGGGACAGGGGCTAACCGGGGAGCTGTTTTTT.

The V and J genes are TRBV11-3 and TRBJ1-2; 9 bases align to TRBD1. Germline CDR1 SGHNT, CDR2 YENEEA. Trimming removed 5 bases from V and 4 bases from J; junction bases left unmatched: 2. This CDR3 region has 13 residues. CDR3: CASSETGGYGYTF. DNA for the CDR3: TGTGCCAGCAGCGAGACAGGGGGCTATGGCTACACCTTC.

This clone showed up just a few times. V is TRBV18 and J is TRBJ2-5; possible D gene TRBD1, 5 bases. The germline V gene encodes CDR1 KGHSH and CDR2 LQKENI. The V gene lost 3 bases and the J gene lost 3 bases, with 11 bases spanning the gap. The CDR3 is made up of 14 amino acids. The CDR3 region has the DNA TGTGCCAGCTCACCTTTTCAGGGAAAAGAGACCCAGTACTTC. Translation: CASSPFQGKETQYF.

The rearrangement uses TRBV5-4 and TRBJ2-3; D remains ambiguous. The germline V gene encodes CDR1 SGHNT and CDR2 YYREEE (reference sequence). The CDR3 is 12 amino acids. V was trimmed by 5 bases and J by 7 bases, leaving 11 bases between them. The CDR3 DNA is TGTGCCAGCAGTTCCGACTCCTATACGCAGTATTTT. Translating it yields CASSSDSYTQYF.

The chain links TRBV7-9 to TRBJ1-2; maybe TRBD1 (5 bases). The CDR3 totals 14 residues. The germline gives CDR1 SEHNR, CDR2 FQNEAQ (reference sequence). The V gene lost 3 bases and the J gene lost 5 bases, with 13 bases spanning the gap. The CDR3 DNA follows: TGTGCCAGCAGCTTGAGTGACAGTTCATATGGCTACACCTTC. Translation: CASSLSDSSYGYTF.

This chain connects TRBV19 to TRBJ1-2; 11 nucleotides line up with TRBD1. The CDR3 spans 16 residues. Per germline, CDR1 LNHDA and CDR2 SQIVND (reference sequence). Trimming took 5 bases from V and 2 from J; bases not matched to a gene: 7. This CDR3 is CASSARTGGLNYGYTF. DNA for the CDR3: TGTGCCAGTAGTGCCCGGACAGGGGGCTTAAACTATGGCTACACCTTC.

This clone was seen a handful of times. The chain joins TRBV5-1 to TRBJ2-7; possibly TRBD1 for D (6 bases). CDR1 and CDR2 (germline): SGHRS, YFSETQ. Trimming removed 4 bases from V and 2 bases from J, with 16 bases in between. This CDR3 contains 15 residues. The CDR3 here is CASSRDRSGTYEQYF. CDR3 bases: TGCGCCAGCAGCCGCGACAGGTCAGGAACCTACGAGCAGTACTTC.

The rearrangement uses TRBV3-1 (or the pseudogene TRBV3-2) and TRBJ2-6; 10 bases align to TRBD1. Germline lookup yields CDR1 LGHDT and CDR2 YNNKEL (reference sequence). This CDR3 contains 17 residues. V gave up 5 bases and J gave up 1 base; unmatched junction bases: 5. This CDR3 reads CASSSGTGVSGANVLTF. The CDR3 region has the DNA TGTGCCAGCAGCTCCGGGACAGGGGTATCTGGGGCCAACGTCCTGACTTTC.

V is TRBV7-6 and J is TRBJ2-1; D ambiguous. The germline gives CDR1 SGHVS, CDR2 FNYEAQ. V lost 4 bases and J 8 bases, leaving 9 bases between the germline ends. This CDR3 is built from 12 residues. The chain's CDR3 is CASSSSVDEQFF. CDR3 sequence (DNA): TGTGCCAGCAGCTCATCGGTGGATGAGCAGTTCTTC.

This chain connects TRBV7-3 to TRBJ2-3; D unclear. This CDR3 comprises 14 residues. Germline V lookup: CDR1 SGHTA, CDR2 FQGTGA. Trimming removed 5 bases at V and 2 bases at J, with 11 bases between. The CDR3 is CASSPSTLTDTQYF. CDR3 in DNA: TGTGCCAGCAGCCCATCGACACTCACAGATACGCAGTATTTT. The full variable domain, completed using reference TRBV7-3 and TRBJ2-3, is GAGVSQTPSNKVTEKGKYVELRCDPISGHTALYWYRQSLGQGPEFLIYFQGTGAADDSGLPNDRFFAVRPEGSVSTLKIQRTERGDSAVYLCASSPSTLTDTQYFGPGTRLTVL.

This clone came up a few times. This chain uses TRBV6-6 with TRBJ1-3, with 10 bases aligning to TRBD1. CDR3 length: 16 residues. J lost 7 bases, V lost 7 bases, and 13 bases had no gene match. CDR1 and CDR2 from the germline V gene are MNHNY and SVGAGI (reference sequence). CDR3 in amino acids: CASIPSRDRGGNTIYF. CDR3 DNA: TGTGCCAGCATCCCATCGCGGGACAGGGGAGGGAACACCATATATTTT.

CDR3 nucleotides: TGTGCCAGCAGCTCCCCTGGACTAGCGGGGGCCAAGAACACCGGGGAGCTGTTTTTT. It encodes CASSSPGLAGAKNTGELFF. V gene TRBV7-9 combines with J gene TRBJ2-2, with 13 bases that match TRBD2. CDR1 and CDR2 (germline): SEHNR, FQNEAQ (reference sequence). The CDR3 runs to 19 residues. Trimming at V came to 4 bases and at J to 1 base, leaving 9 bases not matched to a gene.

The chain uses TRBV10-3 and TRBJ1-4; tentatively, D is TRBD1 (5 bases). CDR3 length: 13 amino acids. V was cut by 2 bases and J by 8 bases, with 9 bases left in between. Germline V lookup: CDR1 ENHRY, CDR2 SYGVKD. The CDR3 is CAISERGLEKLFF. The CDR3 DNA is TGTGCCATCAGTGAGAGGGGTTTGGAAAAACTGTTTTTT.

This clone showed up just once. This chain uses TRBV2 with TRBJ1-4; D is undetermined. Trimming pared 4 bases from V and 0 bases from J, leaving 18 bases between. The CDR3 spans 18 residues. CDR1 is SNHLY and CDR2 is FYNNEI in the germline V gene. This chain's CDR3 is CASSAPVVSPATNEKLFF. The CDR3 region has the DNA TGTGCCAGCAGTGCCCCAGTCGTCTCCCCTGCAACTAATGAAAAACTGTTTTTT. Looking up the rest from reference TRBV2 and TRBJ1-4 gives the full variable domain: EPEVTQTPSHQVTQMGQEVILRCVPISNHLYFYWYRQILGQKVEFLVSFYNNEISEKSEIFDDQFSVERPDGSNFTLKIRSTKLEDSAMYFCASSAPVVSPATNEKLFFGSGTQLSVL.

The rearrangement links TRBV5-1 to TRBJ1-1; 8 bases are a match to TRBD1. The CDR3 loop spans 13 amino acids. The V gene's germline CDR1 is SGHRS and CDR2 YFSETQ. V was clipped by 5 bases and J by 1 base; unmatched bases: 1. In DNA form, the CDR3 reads TGCGCCAGCAGAGGACAGGGGAACACTGAAGCTTTCTTT. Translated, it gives CASRGQGNTEAFF.

The CDR3 region has the DNA TGTGCCAGCAAAATGGACAGGGCCGAATTTTATGGCTACACCTTC. Translation gives CASKMDRAEFYGYTF. This chain joins TRBV6-5 and TRBJ1-2; 8 bases match TRBD1. J gave up 5 bases and V 7 bases, and 12 bases lay outside the gene matches. This CDR3 region has 15 residues. Germline CDR1 reads MNHEY; CDR2 reads SVGAGI.

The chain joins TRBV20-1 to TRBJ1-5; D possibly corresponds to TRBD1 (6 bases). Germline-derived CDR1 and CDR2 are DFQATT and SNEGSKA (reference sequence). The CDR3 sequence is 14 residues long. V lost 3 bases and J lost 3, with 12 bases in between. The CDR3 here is CSASLTGSNQPQHF. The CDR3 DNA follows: TGCAGTGCTAGTCTCACAGGGTCCAATCAGCCCCAGCATTTT.

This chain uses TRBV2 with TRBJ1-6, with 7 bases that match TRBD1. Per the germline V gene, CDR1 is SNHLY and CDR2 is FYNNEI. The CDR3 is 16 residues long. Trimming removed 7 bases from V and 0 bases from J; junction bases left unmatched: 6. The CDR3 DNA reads TGTGCCAGCACCCCGGACAGGAGCTCCTATAATTCACCCCTCCACTTT. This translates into CASTPDRSSYNSPLHF.

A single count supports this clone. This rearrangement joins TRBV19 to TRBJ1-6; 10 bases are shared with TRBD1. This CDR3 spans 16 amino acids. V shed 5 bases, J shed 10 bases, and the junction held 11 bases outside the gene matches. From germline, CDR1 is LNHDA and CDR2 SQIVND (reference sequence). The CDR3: CASSVQTGTGASPLHF. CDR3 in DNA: TGTGCCAGTAGTGTCCAGACCGGGACAGGGGCCTCACCCCTCCACTTT.

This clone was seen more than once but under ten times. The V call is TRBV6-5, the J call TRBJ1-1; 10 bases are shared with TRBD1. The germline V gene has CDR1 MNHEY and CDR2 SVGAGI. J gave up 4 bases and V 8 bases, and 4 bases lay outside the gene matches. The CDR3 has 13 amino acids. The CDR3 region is CASGDRGSTEAFF. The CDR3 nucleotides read TGTGCCAGCGGGGACAGGGGATCCACTGAAGCTTTCTTT.